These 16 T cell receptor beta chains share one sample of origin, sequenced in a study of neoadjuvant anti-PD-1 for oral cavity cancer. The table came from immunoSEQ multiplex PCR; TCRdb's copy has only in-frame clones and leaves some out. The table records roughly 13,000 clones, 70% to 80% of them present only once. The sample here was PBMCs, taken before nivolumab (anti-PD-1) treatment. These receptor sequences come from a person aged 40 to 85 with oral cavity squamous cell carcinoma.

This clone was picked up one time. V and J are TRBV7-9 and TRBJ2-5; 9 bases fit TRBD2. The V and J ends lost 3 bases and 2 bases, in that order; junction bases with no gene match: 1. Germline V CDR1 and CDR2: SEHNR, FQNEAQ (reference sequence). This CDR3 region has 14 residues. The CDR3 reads CASSFSGGQETQYF. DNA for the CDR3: TGTGCCAGCAGCTTTAGCGGGGGTCAAGAGACCCAGTACTTC.

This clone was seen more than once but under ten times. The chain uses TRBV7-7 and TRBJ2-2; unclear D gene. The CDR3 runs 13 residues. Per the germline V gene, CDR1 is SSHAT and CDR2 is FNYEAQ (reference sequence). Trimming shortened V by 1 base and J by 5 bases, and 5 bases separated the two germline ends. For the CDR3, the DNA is TGTGCCAGCAGCTTAGATAGAACCGGGGAGCTGTTTTTT. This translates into CASSLDRTGELFF.

CDR3 residues: CASTPGQGYQPQHF. Written as DNA, the CDR3 is TGTGCCAGTACCCCGGGACAGGGCTATCAGCCCCAGCATTTT. The chain uses TRBV19 and TRBJ1-5, with 9 bases matching TRBD1. The length of the CDR3 is 14 residues. V lost 7 bases to trimming and J lost 5 bases; unmatched junction nucleotides: 6. Germline CDR1 reads LNHDA; CDR2 reads SQIVND (reference sequence). The full variable domain, in which reference TRBV19 and TRBJ1-5 provide the parts outside the CDR3, is DGGITQSPKYLFRKEGQNVTLSCEQNLNHDAMYWYRQDPGQGLRLIYYSQIVNDFQKGDIAEGYSVSREKKESFPLTVTSAQKNPTAFYLCASTPGQGYQPQHFGDGTRLSIL.

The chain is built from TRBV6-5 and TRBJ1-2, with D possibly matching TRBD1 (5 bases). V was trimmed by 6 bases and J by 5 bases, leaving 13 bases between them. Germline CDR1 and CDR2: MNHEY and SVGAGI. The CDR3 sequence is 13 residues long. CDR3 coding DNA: TGTGCCAGCAGACCGGGACCCCTATATGGCTACACCTTC. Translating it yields CASRPGPLYGYTF.

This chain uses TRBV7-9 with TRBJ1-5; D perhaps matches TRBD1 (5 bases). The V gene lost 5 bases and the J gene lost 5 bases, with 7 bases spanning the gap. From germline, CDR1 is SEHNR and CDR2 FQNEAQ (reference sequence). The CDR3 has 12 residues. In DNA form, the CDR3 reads TGTGCCAGCAGCCGGGACGATCAGCCCCAGCATTTT. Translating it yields CASSRDDQPQHF. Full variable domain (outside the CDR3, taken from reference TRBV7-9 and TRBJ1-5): DTGVSQNPRHKITKRGQNVTFRCDPISEHNRLYWYRQTLGQGPEFLTYFQNEAQLEKSRLLSDRFSAERPKGSFSTLEIQRTEQGDSAMYLCASSRDDQPQHFGDGTRLSIL.

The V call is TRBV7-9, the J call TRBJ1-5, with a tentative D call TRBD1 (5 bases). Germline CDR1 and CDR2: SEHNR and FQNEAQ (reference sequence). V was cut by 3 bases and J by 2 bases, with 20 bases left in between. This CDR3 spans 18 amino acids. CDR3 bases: TGTGCCAGCAGCTTGGGGGGATCGGGAGCAAGGGGCAATCAGCCCCAGCATTTT. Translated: CASSLGGSGARGNQPQHF.

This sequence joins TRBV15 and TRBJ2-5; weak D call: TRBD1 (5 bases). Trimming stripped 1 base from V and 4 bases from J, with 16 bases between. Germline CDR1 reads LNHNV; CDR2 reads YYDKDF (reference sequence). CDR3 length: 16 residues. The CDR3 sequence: CATSRGGQGRRETQYF. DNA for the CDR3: TGTGCCACCAGCAGAGGGGGCCAGGGCAGGAGAGAGACCCAGTACTTC.

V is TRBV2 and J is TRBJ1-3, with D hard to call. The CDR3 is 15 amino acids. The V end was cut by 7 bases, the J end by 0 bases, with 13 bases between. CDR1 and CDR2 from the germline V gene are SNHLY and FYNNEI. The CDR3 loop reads CASNQDRSSGNTIYF. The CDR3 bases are TGTGCCAGCAATCAGGACCGTAGCTCTGGAAACACCATATATTTT.

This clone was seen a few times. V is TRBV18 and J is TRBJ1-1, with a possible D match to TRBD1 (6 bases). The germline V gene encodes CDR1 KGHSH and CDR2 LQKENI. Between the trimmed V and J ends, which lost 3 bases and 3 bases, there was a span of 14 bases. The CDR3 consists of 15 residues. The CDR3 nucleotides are TGTGCCAGCTCACCTCCCGGGACAATCCACACTGAAGCTTTCTTT. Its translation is CASSPPGTIHTEAFF.

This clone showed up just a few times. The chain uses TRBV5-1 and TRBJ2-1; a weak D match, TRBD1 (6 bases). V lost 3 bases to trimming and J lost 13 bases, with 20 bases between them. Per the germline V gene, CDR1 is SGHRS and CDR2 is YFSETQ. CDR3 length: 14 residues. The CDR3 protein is CASSSTREGVRQFF. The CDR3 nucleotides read TGCGCCAGCAGCTCAACCCGTGAGGGGGTCCGACAGTTCTTC.

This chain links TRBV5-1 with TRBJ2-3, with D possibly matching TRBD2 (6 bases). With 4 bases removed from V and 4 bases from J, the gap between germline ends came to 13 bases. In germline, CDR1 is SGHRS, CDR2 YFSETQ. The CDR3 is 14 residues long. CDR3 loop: CASSPGTSADTQYF. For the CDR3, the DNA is TGCGCCAGCAGCCCTGGGACTTCCGCAGATACGCAGTATTTT.

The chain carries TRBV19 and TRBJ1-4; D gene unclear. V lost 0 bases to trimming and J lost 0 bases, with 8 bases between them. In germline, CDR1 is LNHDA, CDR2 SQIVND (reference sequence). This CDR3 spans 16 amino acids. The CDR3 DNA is TGTGCCAGTAGTATAGATTCCGGAGCAACTAATGAAAAACTGTTTTTT. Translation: CASSIDSGATNEKLFF.

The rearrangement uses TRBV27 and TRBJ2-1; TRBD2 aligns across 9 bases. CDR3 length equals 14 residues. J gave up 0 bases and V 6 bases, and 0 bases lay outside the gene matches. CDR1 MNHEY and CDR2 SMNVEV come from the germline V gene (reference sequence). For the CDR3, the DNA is TGTGCCAGCAGACTAGCGGGCTCCTACAATGAGCAGTTCTTC. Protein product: CASRLAGSYNEQFF.

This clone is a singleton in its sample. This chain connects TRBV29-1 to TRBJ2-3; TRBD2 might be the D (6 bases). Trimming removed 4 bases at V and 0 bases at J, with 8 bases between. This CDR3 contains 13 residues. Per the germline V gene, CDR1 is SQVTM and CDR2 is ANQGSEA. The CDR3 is CSVGRGSTDTQYF. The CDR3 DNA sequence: TGCAGCGTTGGGCGGGGTAGCACAGATACGCAGTATTTT.

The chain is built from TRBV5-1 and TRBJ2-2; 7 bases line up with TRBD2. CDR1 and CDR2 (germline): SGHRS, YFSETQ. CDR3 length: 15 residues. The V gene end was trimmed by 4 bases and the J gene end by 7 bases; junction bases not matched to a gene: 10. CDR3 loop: CASSPRTRGIGELFF. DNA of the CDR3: TGCGCCAGCAGCCCCCGGACTAGGGGAATCGGGGAGCTGTTTTTT.

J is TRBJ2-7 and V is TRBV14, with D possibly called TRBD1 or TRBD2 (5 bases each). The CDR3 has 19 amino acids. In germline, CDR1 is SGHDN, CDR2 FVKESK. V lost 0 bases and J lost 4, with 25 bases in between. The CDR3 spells CASSQENSRDPRPPYEQYF. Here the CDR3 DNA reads TGTGCCAGCAGCCAAGAAAATAGTCGGGACCCCCGTCCTCCTTACGAGCAGTACTTC.